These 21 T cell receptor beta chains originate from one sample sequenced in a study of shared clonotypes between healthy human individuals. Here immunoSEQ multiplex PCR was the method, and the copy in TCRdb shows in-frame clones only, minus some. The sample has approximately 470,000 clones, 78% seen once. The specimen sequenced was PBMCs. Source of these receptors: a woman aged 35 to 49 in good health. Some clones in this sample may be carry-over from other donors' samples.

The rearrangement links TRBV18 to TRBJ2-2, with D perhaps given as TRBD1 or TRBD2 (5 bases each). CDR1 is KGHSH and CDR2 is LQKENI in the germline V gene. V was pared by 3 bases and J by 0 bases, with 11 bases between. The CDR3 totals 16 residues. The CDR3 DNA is TGTGCCAGCTCACCCCTCGGGACCTCGAACACCGGGGAGCTGTTTTTT. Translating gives CASSPLGTSNTGELFF.

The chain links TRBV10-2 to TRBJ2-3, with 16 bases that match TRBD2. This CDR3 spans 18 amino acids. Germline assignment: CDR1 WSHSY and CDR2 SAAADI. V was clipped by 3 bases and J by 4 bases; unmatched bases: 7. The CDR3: CASSDFEGLAGGADTQYF. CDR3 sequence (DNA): TGCGCCAGCAGTGACTTCGAGGGACTAGCGGGAGGGGCAGATACGCAGTATTTT.

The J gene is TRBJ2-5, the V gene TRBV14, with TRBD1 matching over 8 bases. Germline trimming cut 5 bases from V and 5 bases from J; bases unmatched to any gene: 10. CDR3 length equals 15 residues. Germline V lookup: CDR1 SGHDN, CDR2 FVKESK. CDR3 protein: CASSNRQGIWETQYF. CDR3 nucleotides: TGTGCCAGCAGCAACCGACAGGGGATTTGGGAGACCCAGTACTTC.

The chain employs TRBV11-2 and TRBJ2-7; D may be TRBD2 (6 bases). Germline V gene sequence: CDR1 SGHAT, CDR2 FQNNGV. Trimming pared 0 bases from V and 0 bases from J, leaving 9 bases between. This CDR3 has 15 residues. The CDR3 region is CASSLDLAASYEQYF. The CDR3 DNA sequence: TGTGCCAGCAGCTTAGATTTAGCGGCCTCCTACGAGCAGTACTTC. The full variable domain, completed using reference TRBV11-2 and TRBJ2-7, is EAGVAQSPRYKIIEKRQSVAFWCNPISGHATLYWYQQILGQGPKLLIQFQNNGVVDDSQLPKDRFSAERLKGVDSTLKIQPAKLEDSAVYLCASSLDLAASYEQYFGPGTRLTVT.

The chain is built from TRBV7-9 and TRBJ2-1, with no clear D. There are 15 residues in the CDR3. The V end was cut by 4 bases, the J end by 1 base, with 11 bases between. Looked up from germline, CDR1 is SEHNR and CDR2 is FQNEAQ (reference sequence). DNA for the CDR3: TGTGCCAGCAGCTCGACGGAAGGATCCTACAATGAGCAGTTCTTC. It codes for CASSSTEGSYNEQFF.

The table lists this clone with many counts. CDR3: CASSLIPGAGYNEQFF. The CDR3 bases are TGTGCCAGCAGCTTAATACCGGGAGCGGGATACAATGAGCAGTTCTTC. This sequence joins TRBV7-3 and TRBJ2-1; 7 bases agree with TRBD2. Per the germline V gene, CDR1 is SGHTA and CDR2 is FQGTGA. Losses at the gene ends were 1 base for V and 4 bases for J; bases not matched to a gene: 7. CDR3 length: 16 amino acids.

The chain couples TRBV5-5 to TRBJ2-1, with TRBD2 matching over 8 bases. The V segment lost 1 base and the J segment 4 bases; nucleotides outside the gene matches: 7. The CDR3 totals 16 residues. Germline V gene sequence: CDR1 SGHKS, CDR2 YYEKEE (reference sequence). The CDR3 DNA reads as TGTGCCAGCAGCTTGTTTTCGGGAGGGCCTTACAATGAGCAGTTCTTC. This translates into CASSLFSGGPYNEQFF.

The CDR3: CASLIGGGGAGNTIYF. CDR3 DNA: TGTGCCAGCCTAATTGGGGGAGGGGGCGCTGGAAACACCATATATTTT. The rearrangement links TRBV27 to TRBJ1-3, with 7 bases lining up with TRBD1. The germline CDR1 and CDR2 sequences are MNHEY and SMNVEV (reference sequence). CDR3 size: 16 residues. V shed 8 bases, J shed 2 bases, and the junction held 12 bases outside the gene matches.

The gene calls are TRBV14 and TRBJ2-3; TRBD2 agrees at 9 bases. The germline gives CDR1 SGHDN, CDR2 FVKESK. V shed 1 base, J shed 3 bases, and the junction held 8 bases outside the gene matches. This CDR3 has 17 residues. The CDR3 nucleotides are TGTGCCAGCAGCCAAGCGATGACTAGCGGTCCGACAGATACGCAGTATTTT. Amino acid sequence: CASSQAMTSGPTDTQYF.

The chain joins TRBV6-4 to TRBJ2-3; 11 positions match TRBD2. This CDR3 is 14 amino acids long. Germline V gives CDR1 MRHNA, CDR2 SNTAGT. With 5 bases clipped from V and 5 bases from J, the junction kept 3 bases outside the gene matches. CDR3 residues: CASSTSGRQDTQYF. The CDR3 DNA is TGTGCCAGCAGTACTAGCGGGAGACAAGATACGCAGTATTTT.

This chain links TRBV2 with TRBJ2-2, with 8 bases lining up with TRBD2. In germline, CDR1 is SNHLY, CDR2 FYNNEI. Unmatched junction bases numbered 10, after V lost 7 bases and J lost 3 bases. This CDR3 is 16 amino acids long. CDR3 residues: CASNYGSGSDTGELFF. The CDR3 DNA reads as TGTGCCAGCAATTACGGGAGCGGGAGTGACACCGGGGAGCTGTTTTTT.

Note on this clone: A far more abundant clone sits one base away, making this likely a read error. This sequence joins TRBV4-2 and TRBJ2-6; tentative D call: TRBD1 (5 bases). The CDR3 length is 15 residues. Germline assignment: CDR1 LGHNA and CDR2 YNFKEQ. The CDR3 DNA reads TGTGCCAGCAGCCAAGAGGGGTCTGGGGCCAACGCCCTGACTTTC. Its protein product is CASSQEGSGANALTF.

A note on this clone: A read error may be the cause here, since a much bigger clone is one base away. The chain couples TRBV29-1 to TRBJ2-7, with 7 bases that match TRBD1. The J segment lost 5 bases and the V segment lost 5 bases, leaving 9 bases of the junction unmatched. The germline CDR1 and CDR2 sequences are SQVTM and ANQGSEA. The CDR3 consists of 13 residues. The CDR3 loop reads CSVRVFTGDEQYF. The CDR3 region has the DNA TGCAGCGTTCGGGTATTTACAGGGGACGAGCAGTACTTC.

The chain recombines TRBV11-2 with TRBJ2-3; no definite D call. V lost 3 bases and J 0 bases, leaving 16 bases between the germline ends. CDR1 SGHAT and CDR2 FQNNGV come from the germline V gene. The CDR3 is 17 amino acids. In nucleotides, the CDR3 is TGTGCCAGCAGCTTTTCGAGGAAACCTCTTAGCACAGATACGCAGTATTTT. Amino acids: CASSFSRKPLSTDTQYF.

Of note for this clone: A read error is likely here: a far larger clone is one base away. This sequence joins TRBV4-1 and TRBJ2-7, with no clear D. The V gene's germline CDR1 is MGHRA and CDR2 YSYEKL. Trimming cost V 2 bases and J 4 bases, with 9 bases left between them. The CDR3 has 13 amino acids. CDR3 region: CASSQLVRYEQYF. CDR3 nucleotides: TGCGCCAGCAGCCAACTAGTGAGGTACGAGCAGTACTTC.

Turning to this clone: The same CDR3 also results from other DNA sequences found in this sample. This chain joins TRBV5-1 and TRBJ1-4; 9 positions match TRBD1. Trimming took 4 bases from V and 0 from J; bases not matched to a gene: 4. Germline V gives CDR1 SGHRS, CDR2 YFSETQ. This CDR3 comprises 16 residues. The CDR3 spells CASSPGQGTTNEKLFF. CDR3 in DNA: TGCGCCAGCAGCCCTGGACAGGGGACAACTAATGAAAAACTGTTTTTT.

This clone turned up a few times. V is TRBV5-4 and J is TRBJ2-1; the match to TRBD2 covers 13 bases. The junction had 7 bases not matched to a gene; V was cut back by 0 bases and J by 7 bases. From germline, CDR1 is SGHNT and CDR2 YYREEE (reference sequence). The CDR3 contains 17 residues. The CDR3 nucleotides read TGTGCCAGCAGCTTGGGCACTAGCGGGAGGGTAGGTAATGAGCAGTTCTTC. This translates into CASSLGTSGRVGNEQFF.

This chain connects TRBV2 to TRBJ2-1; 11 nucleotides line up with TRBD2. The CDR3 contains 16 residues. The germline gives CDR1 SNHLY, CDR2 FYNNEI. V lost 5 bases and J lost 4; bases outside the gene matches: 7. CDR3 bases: TGTGCCAGCAGTACGTCCGGGACTAGCGGATACAATGAGCAGTTCTTC. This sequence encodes CASSTSGTSGYNEQFF.

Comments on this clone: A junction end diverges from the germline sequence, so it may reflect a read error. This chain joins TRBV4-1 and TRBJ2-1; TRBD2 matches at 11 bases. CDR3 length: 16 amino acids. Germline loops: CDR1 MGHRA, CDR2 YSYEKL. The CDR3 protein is CASSHQLAGADNEQFF. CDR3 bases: TGTGCCAGCAGTCACCAACTAGCGGGAGCGGACAATGAGCAGTTCTTC.

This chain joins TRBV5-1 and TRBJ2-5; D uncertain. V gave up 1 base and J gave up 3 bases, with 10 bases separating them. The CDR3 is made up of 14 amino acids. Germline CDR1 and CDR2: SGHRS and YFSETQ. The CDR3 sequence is CASSLFLDEETQYF. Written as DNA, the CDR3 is TGCGCCAGCAGCTTGTTCCTAGATGAAGAGACCCAGTACTTC.

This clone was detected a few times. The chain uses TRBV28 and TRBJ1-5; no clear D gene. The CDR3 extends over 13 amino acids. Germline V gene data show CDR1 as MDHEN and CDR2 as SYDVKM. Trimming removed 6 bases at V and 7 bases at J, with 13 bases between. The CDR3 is CASRPPLRQPQHF. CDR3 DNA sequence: TGTGCCAGCAGGCCCCCCTTGCGGCAGCCCCAGCATTTT.